This T cell receptor beta chain comes out of a study of blood T cell repertoires in COVID-19. Looking at the study overall: Italy, Spain and the United States were the sources of the convalescent and acute COVID-19 samples. PBMCs, B-cell-depleted T cells, or T cells provided the cDNA or gDNA that made up the material.

This CDR3 has 16 residues. V shed 3 bases, J shed 5 bases, and the junction held 12 bases outside the gene matches. CDR1 and CDR2 (germline): MNHEY, SMNVEV (reference sequence). This clone was recorded once. In the study's own analysis: Using reference gene primer amplification, nucleated cell counts were estimated. The assay was immunoSEQ multiplex PCR, and TCRdb's table has in-frame clones only and misses some. That table gives V, J and clone size, and the DNA gave D and trimming. Among tens of thousands of clones, around 74% were seen once, and the ten largest hold 8.5% to 10%. This sequence originates from a human donor in a cohort sampled during active COVID-19. Sequencing was done on a sample of peripheral blood. The rearrangement joins TRBV27 to TRBJ2-5, with 7 bases fitting TRBD1. The CDR3 bases are TGTGCCAGCAGTTTCGATAAAGGGGGCCTTGGTGAGACCCAGTACTTC. Protein sequence: CASSFDKGGLGETQYF.